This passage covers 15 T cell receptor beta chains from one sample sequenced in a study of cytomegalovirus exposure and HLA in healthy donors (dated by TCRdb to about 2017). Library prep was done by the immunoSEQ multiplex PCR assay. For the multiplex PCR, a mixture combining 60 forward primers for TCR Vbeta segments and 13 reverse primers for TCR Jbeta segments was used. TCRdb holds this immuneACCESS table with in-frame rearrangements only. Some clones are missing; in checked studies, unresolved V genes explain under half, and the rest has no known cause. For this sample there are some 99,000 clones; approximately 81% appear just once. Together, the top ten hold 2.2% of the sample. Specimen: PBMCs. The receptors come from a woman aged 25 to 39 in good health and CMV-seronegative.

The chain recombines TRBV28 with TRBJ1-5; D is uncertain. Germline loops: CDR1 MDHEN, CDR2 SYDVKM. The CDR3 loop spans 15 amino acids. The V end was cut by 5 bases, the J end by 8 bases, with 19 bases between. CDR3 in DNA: TGTGCCAGCAGTCCCCGAGCCGGGGTCATGGAGCCCCAGCATTTT. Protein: CASSPRAGVMEPQHF.

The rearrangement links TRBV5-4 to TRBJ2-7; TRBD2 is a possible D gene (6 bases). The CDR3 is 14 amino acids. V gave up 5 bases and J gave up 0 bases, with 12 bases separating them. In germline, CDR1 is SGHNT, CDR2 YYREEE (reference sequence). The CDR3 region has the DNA TGTGCCAGCAGAACCCCGGGACTCTCCTACGAGCAGTACTTC. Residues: CASRTPGLSYEQYF.

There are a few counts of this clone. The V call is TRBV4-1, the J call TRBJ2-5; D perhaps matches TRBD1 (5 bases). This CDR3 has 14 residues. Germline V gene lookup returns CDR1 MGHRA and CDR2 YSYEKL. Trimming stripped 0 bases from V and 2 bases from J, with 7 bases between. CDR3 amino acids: CASSQDRAQETQYF. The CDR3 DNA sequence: TGCGCCAGCAGCCAAGACAGGGCGCAAGAGACCCAGTACTTC.

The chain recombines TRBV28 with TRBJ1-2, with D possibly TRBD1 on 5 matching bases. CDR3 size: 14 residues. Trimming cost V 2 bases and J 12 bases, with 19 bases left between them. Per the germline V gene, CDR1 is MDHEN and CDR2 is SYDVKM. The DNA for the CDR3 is TGTGCCAGCAGTTTACTGGGCAGGGTTGGTGTGGACACCTTC. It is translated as CASSLLGRVGVDTF.

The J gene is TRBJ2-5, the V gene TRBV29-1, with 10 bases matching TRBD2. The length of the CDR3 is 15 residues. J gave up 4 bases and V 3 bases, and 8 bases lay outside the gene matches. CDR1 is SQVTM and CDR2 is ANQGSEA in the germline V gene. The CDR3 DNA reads TGCAGCGTTGAGATTGCTAGCGGGAGTGGAGAGACCCAGTACTTC. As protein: CSVEIASGSGETQYF.

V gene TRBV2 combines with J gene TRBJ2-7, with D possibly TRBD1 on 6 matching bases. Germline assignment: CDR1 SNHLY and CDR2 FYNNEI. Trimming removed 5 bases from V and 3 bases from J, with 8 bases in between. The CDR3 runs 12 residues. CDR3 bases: TGTGCCAGCAGTCTGGACAGCTACGAGCAGTACTTC. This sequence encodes CASSLDSYEQYF.

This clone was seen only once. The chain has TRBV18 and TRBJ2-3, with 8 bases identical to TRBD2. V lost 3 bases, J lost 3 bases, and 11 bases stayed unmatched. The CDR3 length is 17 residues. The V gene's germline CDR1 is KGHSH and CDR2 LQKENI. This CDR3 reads CASSPRRTSWATDTQYF. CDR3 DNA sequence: TGTGCCAGCTCACCTCGGCGGACTAGCTGGGCAACAGATACGCAGTATTTT. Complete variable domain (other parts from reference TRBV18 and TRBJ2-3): NAGVMQNPRHLVRRRGQEARLRCSPMKGHSHVYWYRQLPEEGLKFMVYLQKENIIDESGMPKERFSAEFPKEGPSILRIQQVVRGDSAAYFCASSPRRTSWATDTQYFGPGTRLTVL.

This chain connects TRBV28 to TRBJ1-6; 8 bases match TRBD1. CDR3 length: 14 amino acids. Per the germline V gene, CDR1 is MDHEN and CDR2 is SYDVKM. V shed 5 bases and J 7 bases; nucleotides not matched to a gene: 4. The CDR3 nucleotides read TGTGCCAGCAGTCCGAGGACAGGGAATTCACCCCTCCACTTT. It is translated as CASSPRTGNSPLHF.

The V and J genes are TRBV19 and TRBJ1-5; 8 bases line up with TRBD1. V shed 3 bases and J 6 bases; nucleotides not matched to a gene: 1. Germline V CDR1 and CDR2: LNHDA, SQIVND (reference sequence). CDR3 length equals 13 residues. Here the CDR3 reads CASSIGQGQPQHF. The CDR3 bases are TGTGCCAGTAGTATTGGACAGGGTCAGCCCCAGCATTTT. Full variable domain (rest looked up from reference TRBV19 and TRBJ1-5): DGGITQSPKYLFRKEGQNVTLSCEQNLNHDAMYWYRQDPGQGLRLIYYSQIVNDFQKGDIAEGYSVSREKKESFPLTVTSAQKNPTAFYLCASSIGQGQPQHFGDGTRLSIL.

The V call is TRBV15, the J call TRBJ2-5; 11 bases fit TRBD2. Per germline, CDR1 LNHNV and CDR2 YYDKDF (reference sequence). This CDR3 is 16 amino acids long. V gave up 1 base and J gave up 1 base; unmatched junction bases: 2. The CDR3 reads CATSRATSGAQETQYF. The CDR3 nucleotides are TGTGCCACCAGCAGAGCGACTAGCGGGGCCCAAGAGACCCAGTACTTC.

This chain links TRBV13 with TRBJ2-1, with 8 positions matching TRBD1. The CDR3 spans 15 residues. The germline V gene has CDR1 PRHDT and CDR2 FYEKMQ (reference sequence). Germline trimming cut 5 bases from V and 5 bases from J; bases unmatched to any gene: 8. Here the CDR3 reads CASSLGQGLNNEQFF. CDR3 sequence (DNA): TGTGCCAGCAGCCTCGGACAGGGCCTGAACAATGAGCAGTTCTTC.

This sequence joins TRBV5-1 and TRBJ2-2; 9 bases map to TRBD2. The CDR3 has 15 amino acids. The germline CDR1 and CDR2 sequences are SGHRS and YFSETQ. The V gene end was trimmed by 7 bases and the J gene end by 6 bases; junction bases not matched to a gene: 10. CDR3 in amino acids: CASSDSGSFAGELFF. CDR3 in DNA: TGCGCCAGCTCGGATAGCGGGAGTTTTGCCGGGGAGCTGTTTTTT.

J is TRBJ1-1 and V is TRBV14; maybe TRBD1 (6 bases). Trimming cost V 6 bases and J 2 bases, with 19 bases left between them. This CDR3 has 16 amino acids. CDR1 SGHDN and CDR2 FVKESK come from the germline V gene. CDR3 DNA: TGTGCCAGCAGTCAAATGGGGGGGCCCTACAACACTGAAGCTTTCTTT. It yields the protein CASSQMGGPYNTEAFF.

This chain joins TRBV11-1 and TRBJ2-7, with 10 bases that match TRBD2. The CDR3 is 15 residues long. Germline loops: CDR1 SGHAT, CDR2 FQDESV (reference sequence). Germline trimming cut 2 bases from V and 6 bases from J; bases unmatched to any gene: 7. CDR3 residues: CASSLPAGGLTEQYF. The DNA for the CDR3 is TGTGCCAGCAGCTTACCAGCGGGAGGGTTGACCGAGCAGTACTTC.

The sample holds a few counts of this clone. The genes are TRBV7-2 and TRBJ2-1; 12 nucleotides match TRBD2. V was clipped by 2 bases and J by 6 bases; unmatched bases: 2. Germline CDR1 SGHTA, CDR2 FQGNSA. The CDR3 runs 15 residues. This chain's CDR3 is CASSLRLAGVNEQFF. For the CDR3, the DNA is TGTGCCAGCAGCTTAAGACTAGCGGGAGTCAATGAGCAGTTCTTC.